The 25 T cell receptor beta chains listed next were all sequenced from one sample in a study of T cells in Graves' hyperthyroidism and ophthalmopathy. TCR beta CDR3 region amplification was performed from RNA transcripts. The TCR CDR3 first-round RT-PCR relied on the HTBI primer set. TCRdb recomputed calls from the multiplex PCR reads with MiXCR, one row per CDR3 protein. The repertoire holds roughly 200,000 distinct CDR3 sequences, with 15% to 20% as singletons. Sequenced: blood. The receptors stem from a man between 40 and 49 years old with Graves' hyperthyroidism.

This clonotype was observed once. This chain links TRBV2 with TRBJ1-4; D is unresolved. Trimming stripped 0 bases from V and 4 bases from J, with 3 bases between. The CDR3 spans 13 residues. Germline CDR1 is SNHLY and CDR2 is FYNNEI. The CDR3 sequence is CASSEAGNEKLFF. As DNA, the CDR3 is TGTGCCAGCAGTGAAGCTGGTAATGAAAAACTGTTTTTT.

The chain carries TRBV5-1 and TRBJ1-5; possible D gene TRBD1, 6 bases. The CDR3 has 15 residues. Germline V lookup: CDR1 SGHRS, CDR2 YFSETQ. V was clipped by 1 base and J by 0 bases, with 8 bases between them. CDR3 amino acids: CASSLQGTSNQPQHF. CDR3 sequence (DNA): TGCGCCAGCAGCTTGCAGGGGACTAGCAATCAGCCCCAGCATTTT.

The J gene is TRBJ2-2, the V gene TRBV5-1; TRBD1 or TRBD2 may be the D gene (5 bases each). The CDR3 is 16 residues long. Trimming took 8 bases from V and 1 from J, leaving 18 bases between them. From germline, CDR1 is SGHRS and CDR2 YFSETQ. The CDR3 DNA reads TGCGCCAGTTTCCCGGGGCAGAGCCTGAACACCGGGGAGCTGTTTTTT. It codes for CASFPGQSLNTGELFF.

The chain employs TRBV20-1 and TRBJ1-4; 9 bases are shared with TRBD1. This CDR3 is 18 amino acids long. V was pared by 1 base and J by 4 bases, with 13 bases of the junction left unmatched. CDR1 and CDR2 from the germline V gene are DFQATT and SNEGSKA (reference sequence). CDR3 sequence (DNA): TGCAGTGCTAGAGTCCTACGCCCCAGGACAGGGGATAATGAAAAACTGTTTTTT. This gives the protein CSARVLRPRTGDNEKLFF.

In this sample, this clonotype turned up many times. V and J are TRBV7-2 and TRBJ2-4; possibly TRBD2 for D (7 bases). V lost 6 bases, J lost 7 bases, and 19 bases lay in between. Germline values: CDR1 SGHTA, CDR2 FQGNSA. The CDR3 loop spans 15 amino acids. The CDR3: CASSQRGGQGNIQYF. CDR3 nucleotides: TGTGCCAGCAGTCAGAGGGGGGGACAAGGGAACATTCAGTACTTC.

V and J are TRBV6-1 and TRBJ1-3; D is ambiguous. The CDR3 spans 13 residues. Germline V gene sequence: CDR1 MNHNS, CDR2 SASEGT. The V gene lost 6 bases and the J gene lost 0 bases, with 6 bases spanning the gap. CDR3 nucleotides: TGTGCCAGCAGAAAAAGCTCTGGAAACACCATATATTTT. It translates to CASRKSSGNTIYF.

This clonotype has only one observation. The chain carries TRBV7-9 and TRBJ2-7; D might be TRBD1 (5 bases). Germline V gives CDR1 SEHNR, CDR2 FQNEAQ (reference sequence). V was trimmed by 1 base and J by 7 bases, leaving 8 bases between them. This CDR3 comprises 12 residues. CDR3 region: CASSLGGQEQYF. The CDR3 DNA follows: TGTGCCAGCAGCTTAGGTGGACAAGAGCAGTACTTC. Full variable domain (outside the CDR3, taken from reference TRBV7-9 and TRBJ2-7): DTGVSQNPRHKITKRGQNVTFRCDPISEHNRLYWYRQTLGQGPEFLTYFQNEAQLEKSRLLSDRFSAERPKGSFSTLEIQRTEQGDSAMYLCASSLGGQEQYFGPGTRLTVT.

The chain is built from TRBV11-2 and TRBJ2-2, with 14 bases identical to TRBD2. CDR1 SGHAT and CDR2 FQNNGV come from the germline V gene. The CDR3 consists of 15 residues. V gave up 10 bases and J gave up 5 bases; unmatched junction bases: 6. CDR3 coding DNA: TGTGCCACCGGGACTAGCGGGGGCCGGACCGGGGAGCTGTTTTTT. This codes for CATGTSGGRTGELFF. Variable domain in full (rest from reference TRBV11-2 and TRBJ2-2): EAGVAQSPRYKIIEKRQSVAFWCNPISGHATLYWYQQILGQGPKLLIQFQNNGVVDDSQLPKDRFSAERLKGVDSTLKIQPAKLEDSAVYLCATGTSGGRTGELFFGEGSRLTVL.

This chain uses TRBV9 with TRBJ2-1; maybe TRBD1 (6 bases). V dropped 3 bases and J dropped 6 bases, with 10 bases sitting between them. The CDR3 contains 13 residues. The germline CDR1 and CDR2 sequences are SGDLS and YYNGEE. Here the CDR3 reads CASSGYRVNEQFF. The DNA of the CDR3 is TGTGCCAGCAGCGGTTACAGGGTCAATGAGCAGTTCTTC.

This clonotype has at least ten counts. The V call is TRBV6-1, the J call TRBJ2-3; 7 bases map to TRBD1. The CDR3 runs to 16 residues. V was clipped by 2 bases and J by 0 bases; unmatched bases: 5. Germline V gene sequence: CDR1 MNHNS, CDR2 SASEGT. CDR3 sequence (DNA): TGTGCCAGCAGTGAACAGGGGGAGCGGAGCACAGATACGCAGTATTTT. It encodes CASSEQGERSTDTQYF.

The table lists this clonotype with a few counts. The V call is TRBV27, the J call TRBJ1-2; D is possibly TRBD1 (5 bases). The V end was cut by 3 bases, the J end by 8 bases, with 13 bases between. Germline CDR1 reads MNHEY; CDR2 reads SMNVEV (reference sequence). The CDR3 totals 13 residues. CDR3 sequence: CASSFRGTDGYTF. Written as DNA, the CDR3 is TGTGCCAGCAGTTTTCGAGGGACGGACGGCTACACCTTC.

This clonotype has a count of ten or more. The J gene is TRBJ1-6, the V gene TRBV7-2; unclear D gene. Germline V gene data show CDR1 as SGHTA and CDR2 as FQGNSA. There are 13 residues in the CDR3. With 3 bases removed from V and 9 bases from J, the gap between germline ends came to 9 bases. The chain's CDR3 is CASSLPWGSPLHF. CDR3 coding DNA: TGTGCCAGCAGCTTGCCCTGGGGTTCACCCCTCCACTTT.

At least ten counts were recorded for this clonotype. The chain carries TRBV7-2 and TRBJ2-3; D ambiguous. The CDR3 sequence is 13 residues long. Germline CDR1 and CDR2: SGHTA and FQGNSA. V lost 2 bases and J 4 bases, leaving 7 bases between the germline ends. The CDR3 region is CASSLQAPDTQYF. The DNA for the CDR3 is TGTGCCAGCAGCTTACAAGCCCCAGATACGCAGTATTTT.

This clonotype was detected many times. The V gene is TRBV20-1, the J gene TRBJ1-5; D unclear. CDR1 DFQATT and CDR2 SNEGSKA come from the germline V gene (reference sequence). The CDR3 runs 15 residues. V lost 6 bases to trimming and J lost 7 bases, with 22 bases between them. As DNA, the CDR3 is TGCAGTGCGCCCCTGAGGAGGGAGGAGGGACAGCCCCAGCATTTT. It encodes CSAPLRREEGQPQHF.

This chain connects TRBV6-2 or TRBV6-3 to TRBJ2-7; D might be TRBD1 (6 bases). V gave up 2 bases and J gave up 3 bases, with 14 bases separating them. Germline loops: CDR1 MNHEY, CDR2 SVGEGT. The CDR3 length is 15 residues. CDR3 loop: CASSYRDTTYYEQYF. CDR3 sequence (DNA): TGTGCCAGCAGTTACCGGGACACCACGTACTACGAGCAGTACTTC.

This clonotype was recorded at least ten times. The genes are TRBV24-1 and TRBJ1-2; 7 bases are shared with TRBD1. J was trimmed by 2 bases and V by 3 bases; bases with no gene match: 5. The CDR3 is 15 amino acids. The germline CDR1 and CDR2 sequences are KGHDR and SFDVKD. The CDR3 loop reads CATSDNRGLNYGYTF. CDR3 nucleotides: TGTGCCACCAGTGATAACAGGGGTTTGAACTATGGCTACACCTTC.

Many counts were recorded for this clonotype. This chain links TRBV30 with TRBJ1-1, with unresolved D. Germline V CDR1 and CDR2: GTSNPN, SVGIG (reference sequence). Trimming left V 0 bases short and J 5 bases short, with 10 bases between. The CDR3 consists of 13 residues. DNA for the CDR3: TGTGCCTGGAGTGTAGGAACGCAGACTGAAGCTTTCTTT. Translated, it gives CAWSVGTQTEAFF.

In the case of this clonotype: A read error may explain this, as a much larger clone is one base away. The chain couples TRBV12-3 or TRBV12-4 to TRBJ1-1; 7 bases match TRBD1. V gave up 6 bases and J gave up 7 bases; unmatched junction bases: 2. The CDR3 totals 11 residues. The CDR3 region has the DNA TGTGCCAGCAGGCGGGACAGTGAAGCTTTCTTT. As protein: CASRRDSEAFF.

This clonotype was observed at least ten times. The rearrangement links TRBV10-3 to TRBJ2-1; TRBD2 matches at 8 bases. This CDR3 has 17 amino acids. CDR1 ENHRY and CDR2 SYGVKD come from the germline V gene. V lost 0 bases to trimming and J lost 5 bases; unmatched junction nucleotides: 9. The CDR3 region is CAISESYAGGGHNEQFF. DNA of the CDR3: TGTGCCATCAGTGAGTCGTATGCGGGGGGCGGCCACAATGAGCAGTTCTTC.

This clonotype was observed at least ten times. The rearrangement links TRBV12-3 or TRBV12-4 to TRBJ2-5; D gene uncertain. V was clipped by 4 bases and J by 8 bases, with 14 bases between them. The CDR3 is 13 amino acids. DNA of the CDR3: TGTGCCAGCAGTTCATCGACACGTACAACCCAGTACTTC. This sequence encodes CASSSSTRTTQYF.

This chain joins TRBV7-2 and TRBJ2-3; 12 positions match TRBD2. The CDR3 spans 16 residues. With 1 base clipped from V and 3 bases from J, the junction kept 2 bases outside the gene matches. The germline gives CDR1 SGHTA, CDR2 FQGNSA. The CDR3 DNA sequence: TGTGCCAGCAGCTTAGTGCTAGCGGGAGGGACAGATACGCAGTATTTT. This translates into CASSLVLAGGTDTQYF.

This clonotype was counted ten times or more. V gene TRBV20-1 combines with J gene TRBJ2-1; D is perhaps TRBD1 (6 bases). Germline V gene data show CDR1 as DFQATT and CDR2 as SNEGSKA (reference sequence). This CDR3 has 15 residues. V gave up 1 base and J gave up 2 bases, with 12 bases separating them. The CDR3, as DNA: TGCAGTGCTAGAGGGGTCAGGGGAACCTACAATGAGCAGTTCTTC. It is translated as CSARGVRGTYNEQFF.

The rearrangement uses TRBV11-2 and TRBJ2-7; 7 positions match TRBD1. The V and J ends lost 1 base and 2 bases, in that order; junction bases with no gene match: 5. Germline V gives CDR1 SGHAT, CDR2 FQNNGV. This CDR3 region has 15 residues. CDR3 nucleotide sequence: TGTGCCAGCAGCTTAGGACAGGGAAGGGCCTACGAGCAGTACTTC. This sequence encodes CASSLGQGRAYEQYF.

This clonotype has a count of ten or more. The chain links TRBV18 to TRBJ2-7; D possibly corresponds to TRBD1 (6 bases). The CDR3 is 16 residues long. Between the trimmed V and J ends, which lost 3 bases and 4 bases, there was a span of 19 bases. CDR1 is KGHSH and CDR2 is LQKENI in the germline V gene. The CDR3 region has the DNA TGTGCCAGCTCACCCCCGCCGGTACAGGGTCATTACGAGCAGTACTTC. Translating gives CASSPPPVQGHYEQYF.

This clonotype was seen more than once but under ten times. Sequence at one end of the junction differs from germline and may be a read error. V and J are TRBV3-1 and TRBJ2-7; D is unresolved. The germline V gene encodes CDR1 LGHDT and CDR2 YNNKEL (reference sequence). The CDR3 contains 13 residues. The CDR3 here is CASSQDGFNERYF. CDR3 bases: TGTGCCAGCAGCCAAGATGGGTTTAACGAGCGGTACTTC.